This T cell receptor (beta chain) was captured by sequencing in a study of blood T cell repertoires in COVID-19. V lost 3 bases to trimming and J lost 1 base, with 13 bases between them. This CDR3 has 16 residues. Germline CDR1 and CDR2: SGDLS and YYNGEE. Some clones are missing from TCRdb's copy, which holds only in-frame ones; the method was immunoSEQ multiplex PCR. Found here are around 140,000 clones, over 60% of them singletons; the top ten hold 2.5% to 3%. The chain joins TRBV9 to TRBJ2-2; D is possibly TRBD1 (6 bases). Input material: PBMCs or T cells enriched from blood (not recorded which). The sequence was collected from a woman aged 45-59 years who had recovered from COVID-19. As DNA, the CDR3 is TGTGCCAGCAGCGCCGGGCCGGGACAGAACACCGGGGAGCTGTTTTTT. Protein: CASSAGPGQNTGELFF.